A single sample is the source of the 26 T cell receptor beta chains below, sequenced in a study of response to subunit inactivated influenza vaccine. TCRdb passed the RT-PCR reads through MiXCR, listing each CDR3 protein once. The sample has about 540,000 distinct CDR3 sequences, roughly 25% seen once. This sample was shared with a second study, whose subject was T cells expressing NK-cell markers. This second study notes: Production of TCR beta cDNA relied on 5'RACE template switching with UMIs.

The sequences come from CD4+ T cells sorted from PBMCs, collected approximately 12 days after vaccination. Receptors originate from a man aged 45-65 years who received an inactivated influenza vaccine.

This clonotype has a handful of counts. The chain employs TRBV5-4 and TRBJ1-6, with D maybe TRBD1 (5 bases). The V and J ends lost 3 bases and 3 bases respectively, with 10 bases between them. From germline, CDR1 is SGHNT and CDR2 YYREEE (reference sequence). The CDR3 sequence is 15 residues long. CDR3 in amino acids: CASSWGGGYNSPLHF. CDR3 nucleotides: TGTGCCAGCAGCTGGGGGGGGGGCTATAATTCACCCCTCCACTTT.

In this sample, this clonotype turned up a few times. The gene calls are TRBV7-2 and TRBJ2-2; 7 nucleotides match TRBD1. Germline V gene lookup returns CDR1 SGHTA and CDR2 FQGNSA. The CDR3 covers 16 residues. Trimming removed 1 base from V and 3 bases from J; junction bases left unmatched: 5. CDR3 sequence reads: CASSLGGRGHTGELFF. In DNA, the CDR3 is TGTGCCAGCAGCTTAGGCGGTAGGGGGCACACCGGGGAGCTGTTTTTT. Complete variable domain (other parts from reference TRBV7-2 and TRBJ2-2): GAGVSQSPSNKVTEKGKDVELRCDPISGHTALYWYRQSLGQGLEFLIYFQGNSAPDKSGLPSDRFSAERTGGSVSTLTIQRTQQEDSAVYLCASSLGGRGHTGELFFGEGSRLTVL.

V is TRBV6-2 or TRBV6-3 and J is TRBJ2-1; 9 bases match TRBD2. V lost 2 bases to trimming and J lost 6 bases; unmatched junction nucleotides: 11. In germline, CDR1 is MNHEY, CDR2 SVGEGT. The length of the CDR3 is 17 residues. The CDR3 spells CASSYPIAGDWANEQFF. CDR3 DNA: TGTGCCAGCAGTTACCCCATAGCGGGAGACTGGGCCAATGAGCAGTTCTTC.

This clonotype was detected only a few times. The chain joins TRBV5-6 to TRBJ2-1; TRBD1 matches 7 bases. Trimming cost V 4 bases and J 7 bases; bases outside gene matches: 5. In germline, CDR1 is SGHDT, CDR2 YYEEEE. The CDR3 is 13 residues long. CDR3 sequence: CASSHPQGNEQFF. Written as DNA, the CDR3 is TGTGCCAGCAGCCACCCACAGGGGAATGAGCAGTTCTTC.

This sequence joins TRBV2 and TRBJ2-1; 7 nucleotides match TRBD1. Per germline, CDR1 SNHLY and CDR2 FYNNEI. The CDR3 runs 17 residues. Losses at the gene ends were 4 bases for V and 0 bases for J; bases not matched to a gene: 9. The CDR3 DNA reads TGTGCCAGCAGTGCGGGACCGGGACAGCTCTCCTACAATGAGCAGTTCTTC. It codes for CASSAGPGQLSYNEQFF.

A word on this clonotype: A read error may account for a junction end that differs from germline. The rearrangement uses TRBV7-9 and TRBJ2-1; 8 bases are a match to TRBD2. CDR1 and CDR2 from the germline V gene are SEHNR and FQNEAQ (reference sequence). This CDR3 region has 15 residues. The DNA for the CDR3 is TGTGCCAGCAGCCCGGCGGGGGGCCCCAAGCACGCCCCCCCCTTC. As protein: CASSPAGGPKHAPPF.

This chain uses TRBV29-1 with TRBJ2-1; D is uncertain. The germline CDR1 and CDR2 sequences are SQVTM and ANQGSEA. The V gene lost 4 bases and the J gene lost 8 bases, with 18 bases spanning the gap. There are 14 residues in the CDR3. The CDR3 DNA reads TGCAGCGTTGGGGTTCGGGTGAGAAGAGATGAGCAGTTCTTC. This encodes CSVGVRVRRDEQFF.

The chain couples TRBV12-3 or TRBV12-4 to TRBJ2-5; tentatively, D is TRBD2 (7 bases). The CDR3 extends over 16 amino acids. Between the trimmed V and J ends, which lost 5 bases and 2 bases, there was a span of 18 bases. CDR3 DNA sequence: TGTGCCAGCAGTCTGAGCGGGGAGGGGGTACAAGAGACCCAGTACTTC. Protein sequence: CASSLSGEGVQETQYF.

This clonotype has only a few counts. The chain uses TRBV30 and TRBJ1-2; TRBD1 matches at 9 bases. V shed 2 bases and J 7 bases; nucleotides not matched to a gene: 5. The germline V gene has CDR1 GTSNPN and CDR2 SVGIG (reference sequence). The length of the CDR3 is 13 residues. In DNA, the CDR3 is TGTGCCTGGAGTTTACAGGGGGCCGGTGGCTACACCTTC. This gives the protein CAWSLQGAGGYTF. Variable domain in full (rest from reference TRBV30 and TRBJ1-2): SQTIHQWPATLVQPVGSPLSLECTVEGTSNPNLYWYRQAAGRGLQLLFYSVGIGQISSEVPQNLSASRPQDRQFILSSKKLLLSDSGFYLCAWSLQGAGGYTFGSGTRLTVV.

The rearrangement joins TRBV15 to TRBJ2-2; the D is unclear. In germline, CDR1 is LNHNV, CDR2 YYDKDF (reference sequence). The V and J ends lost 1 base and 1 base respectively, with 7 bases between them. CDR3 size: 15 residues. CDR3 region: CATSRGRLNTGELFF. DNA for the CDR3: TGTGCCACCAGCAGAGGGCGGCTGAACACCGGGGAGCTGTTTTTT.

The V and J genes are TRBV6-2 or TRBV6-3 and TRBJ1-5; TRBD1 might be the D (5 bases). Germline loops: CDR1 MNHEY, CDR2 SVGEGT. The CDR3 runs 14 residues. V lost 7 bases, J lost 6 bases, and 16 bases lay in between. The CDR3 coding sequence is TGTGCCAGCACCGACAGAACAGAAAGTCAGCCCCAGCATTTT. Protein: CASTDRTESQPQHF.

The chain joins TRBV6-2 or TRBV6-3 to TRBJ2-2; D is unresolved. Germline CDR1 MNHEY, CDR2 SVGEGT. There are 15 residues in the CDR3. Trimming stripped 7 bases from V and 2 bases from J, with 14 bases between. The CDR3 DNA reads as TGTGCCAGCAAAAGTGGACCGACAAACACCGGGGAGCTGTTTTTT. It encodes CASKSGPTNTGELFF.

This clonotype came up a few times. The chain recombines TRBV20-1 with TRBJ1-2, with D tentatively TRBD1 (6 bases). There are 12 residues in the CDR3. V was shortened by 6 bases and J by 5 bases, with 13 bases between the two germline ends. Germline CDR1 reads DFQATT; CDR2 reads SNEGSKA (reference sequence). In DNA, the CDR3 is TGCAGTGCCCAAGGGGGGACATATGGCTACACCTTC. Amino acid sequence: CSAQGGTYGYTF.

This clonotype was counted a few times. The V and J genes are TRBV7-2 and TRBJ1-1; D is possibly TRBD1 (6 bases). Trimming cost V 3 bases and J 6 bases, with 11 bases left between them. Germline loops: CDR1 SGHTA, CDR2 FQGNSA. There are 13 residues in the CDR3. This CDR3 is CASSLARQAEAFF. DNA of the CDR3: TGTGCCAGCAGCTTGGCGAGACAGGCTGAAGCTTTCTTT.

Many counts were recorded for this clonotype. The V and J genes are TRBV4-3 and TRBJ1-4; D may be TRBD1 (5 bases). The germline CDR1 and CDR2 sequences are LGHNA and YSLEER. Trimming removed 0 bases at V and 5 bases at J, with 10 bases between. This CDR3 contains 15 residues. The DNA of the CDR3 is TGCGCCAGCAGCCAAGATCTCAGGGCGAATGAAAAACTGTTTTTT. Amino acid sequence: CASSQDLRANEKLFF.

This clonotype has only a few counts. The V and J genes are TRBV7-2 and TRBJ2-1; 11 nucleotides agree with TRBD1. The V and J ends lost 4 bases and 8 bases, in that order; junction bases with no gene match: 13. The CDR3 covers 17 residues. Germline lookup yields CDR1 SGHTA and CDR2 FQGNSA. CDR3 loop: CASSSPLGTGGSYEQFF. In DNA form, the CDR3 reads TGTGCCAGCAGCTCTCCACTCGGGACAGGGGGTTCCTATGAGCAGTTCTTC.

V usage is TRBV5-1 and J usage is TRBJ2-1, with TRBD2 matching 13 bases. This CDR3 has 16 amino acids. The ends lost 4 bases at V and 3 bases at J; junction bases unmatched: 4. Germline CDR1 reads SGHRS; CDR2 reads YFSETQ. The CDR3 spells CASSAGLAGHYNEQFF. Written as DNA, the CDR3 is TGCGCCAGCAGCGCGGGACTAGCGGGGCACTACAATGAGCAGTTCTTC.

This clonotype was seen a handful of times. The chain combines TRBV5-1 with TRBJ1-1; 12 nucleotides align to TRBD1. In germline, CDR1 is SGHRS, CDR2 YFSETQ. CDR3 length equals 17 residues. Trimming cost V 4 bases and J 3 bases; bases outside gene matches: 10. CDR3 loop: CASSGDRGRIRDTEAFF. CDR3 nucleotide sequence: TGCGCCAGCAGCGGGGACAGGGGGCGCATAAGAGACACTGAAGCTTTCTTT.

The chain carries TRBV20-1 and TRBJ2-7, with TRBD2 matching over 8 bases. The V and J ends lost 2 bases and 0 bases, in that order; junction bases with no gene match: 6. The CDR3 extends over 15 amino acids. The germline gives CDR1 DFQATT, CDR2 SNEGSKA (reference sequence). CDR3 residues: CSARKGSGASYEQYF. In DNA form, the CDR3 reads TGCAGTGCTAGAAAAGGTAGCGGGGCCTCCTACGAGCAGTACTTC.

This clonotype was picked up a small number of times. This rearrangement joins TRBV3-1 to TRBJ1-6; 8 bases fit TRBD1. The V gene end was trimmed by 5 bases and the J gene end by 0 bases; junction bases not matched to a gene: 3. The CDR3 consists of 16 residues. Germline CDR1 and CDR2: LGHDT and YNNKEL (reference sequence). The CDR3 region is CASSVTGGSYNSPLHF. The CDR3 DNA reads as TGTGCCAGCAGCGTAACAGGGGGCTCCTATAATTCACCCCTCCACTTT.

This clonotype was found a few times. The V and J genes are TRBV4-1 and TRBJ1-1; a weak D match, TRBD1 (5 bases). V was pared by 0 bases and J by 2 bases, with 16 bases between. The CDR3 length is 17 residues. The germline V gene encodes CDR1 MGHRA and CDR2 YSYEKL. This CDR3 reads CASSQDRGLGFNTEAFF. CDR3 sequence (DNA): TGCGCCAGCAGCCAAGATAGGGGTCTGGGCTTCAACACTGAAGCTTTCTTT.

This clonotype was counted a few times. The V and J genes are TRBV15 and TRBJ2-5; D is unresolved. Looked up from germline, CDR1 is LNHNV and CDR2 is YYDKDF (reference sequence). V was trimmed by 3 bases and J by 3 bases, leaving 11 bases between them. The CDR3 loop spans 14 amino acids. The CDR3 bases are TGTGCCACCAGCAGGCTTGGAGAGGAAGAGACCCAGTACTTC. Protein sequence: CATSRLGEEETQYF. Together with reference TRBV15 and TRBJ2-5, the CDR3 gives the full variable domain: DAMVIQNPRYQVTQFGKPVTLSCSQTLNHNVMYWYQQKSSQAPKLLFHYYDKDFNNEADTPDNFQSRRPNTSFCFLDIRSPGLGDTAMYLCATSRLGEEETQYFGPGTRLLVL.

This clonotype was detected only a few times. The V gene is TRBV20-1, the J gene TRBJ2-1; 7 bases agree with TRBD2. V shed 1 base, J shed 1 base, and the junction held 16 bases outside the gene matches. Germline assignment: CDR1 DFQATT and CDR2 SNEGSKA (reference sequence). This CDR3 has 19 residues. The CDR3 DNA reads TGCAGTGCTAGAGTATGGGGGGGAGCGGGCCGGAAGTCCTACAATGAGCAGTTCTTC. It encodes CSARVWGGAGRKSYNEQFF.

The V call is TRBV28, the J call TRBJ2-1; weak D call: TRBD2 (6 bases). Germline CDR1 MDHEN, CDR2 SYDVKM. The CDR3 loop spans 15 amino acids. Trimming cost V 2 bases and J 5 bases, with 13 bases left between them. Here the CDR3 DNA reads TGTGCCAGCAGTTTACCGGGAGATCGTAACAATGAGCAGTTCTTC. Its protein product is CASSLPGDRNNEQFF.

This clonotype was seen only a few times. This chain joins TRBV5-1 and TRBJ2-7; TRBD1 aligns across 10 bases. The ends lost 8 bases at V and 2 bases at J; junction bases unmatched: 7. Per the germline V gene, CDR1 is SGHRS and CDR2 is YFSETQ. The CDR3 contains 14 residues. The CDR3 loop is CASNPGQGTYEQYF. The CDR3 coding sequence is TGCGCCAGTAACCCGGGACAGGGGACCTACGAGCAGTACTTC.

This clonotype occurred a few times. The chain recombines TRBV5-1 with TRBJ1-1; D is perhaps TRBD1 (6 bases). Germline CDR1 and CDR2: SGHRS and YFSETQ. The CDR3 spans 15 residues. Trimming stripped 0 bases from V and 5 bases from J, with 14 bases between. The CDR3 nucleotides read TGCGCCAGCAGCTTGGCCGCCAGGGGTGCGACTGAAGCTTTCTTT. Its protein product is CASSLAARGATEAFF.